This T cell receptor (beta chain) was identified in a study of blood T cell repertoires in COVID-19. Overall study context: Donors in the United States, Italy and Spain gave samples during acute or convalescent COVID-19. PBMCs, B-cell-depleted T cells, or T cells provided the cDNA or gDNA that made up the material.

The CDR3 totals 15 residues. Germline values: CDR1 SNHLY, CDR2 FYNNEI. V was clipped by 6 bases and J by 1 base, with 13 bases between them. As processed by the authors: Amplified reference gene primers provided the basis for estimating nucleated cell counts. Using immunoSEQ multiplex PCR, the repertoire was profiled, and TCRdb retains in-frame clones only, with some absent. V and J calls and clone size follow that table, whereas D and trimming were derived from the DNA. The sample consists of 160,000 or so clones, roughly 80% of them appearing once. This clonotype was sampled from a man between 60 and 75 years old with acute or convalescent COVID-19. The chain uses TRBV2 and TRBJ1-5; D is undetermined. The sequencing sample was made of peripheral blood. The CDR3 sequence is CASREGSMSNQPQHF. DNA for the CDR3: TGTGCCAGCAGGGAGGGCAGTATGAGCAATCAGCCCCAGCATTTT. The whole variable domain, remainder taken from reference TRBV2 and TRBJ1-5, is EPEVTQTPSHQVTQMGQEVILRCVPISNHLYFYWYRQILGQKVEFLVSFYNNEISEKSEIFDDQFSVERPDGSNFTLKIRSTKLEDSAMYFCASREGSMSNQPQHFGDGTRLSIL.